A selection of T cell receptor beta chains follows, all from one sample in a study of CD8+ T cells in alopecia areata. Sequencing used immunoSEQ multiplex PCR; TCRdb keeps in-frame clones, though not all of them. The data contain 150,000 to 200,000 clones, around 71% of them singletons. The sequencing here drew on CD8+ T cells sorted from blood, taken at week 0. Receptors originate from a human donor with alopecia areata. Each CDR3 is given with its conserved first and last residue.

V	J	CDR3
TRBV14	TRBJ2-7	CASSQVLYEQYF
TRBV27	TRBJ2-5	CASSFAAWETQYF
TRBV7-9	TRBJ2-5	CASSKEQGLQETQYF
TRBV29-1	TRBJ2-7	CSVIYHSSYEQYF
TRBV27	TRBJ2-5	CASSPRGGRGETQYF
TRBV7-3	TRBJ2-3	CASSLEEWSGGPRNTQYF
TRBV12-5	TRBJ1-2	CASQGQGSDYGYTF
TRBV5-6	TRBJ2-7	CASSLGSGAYEQYF
TRBV4-1	TRBJ2-1	CASSQEGTGRSHEQFF
TRBV4-1	TRBJ2-7	CASSQGSGMAYEQYF
TRBV27	TRBJ2-3	CASSPRGERTDTQYF
TRBV5-6	TRBJ1-2	CASSWGTDTYGYTF
TRBV28	TRBJ1-1	CASRGGGFGQAFF
TRBV15	TRBJ1-5	CATSIGGNNQPQHF
TRBV19	TRBJ1-1	CASNGGTEAFF
TRBV4-1	TRBJ2-1	CASSQDLQKSFF
TRBV7-2	TRBJ1-5	CASSLEGASNQPQHF
TRBV30	TRBJ1-1	CASRRDGEAFF
TRBV30	TRBJ2-5	CAWSVGEETQYF
TRBV11-3	TRBJ2-5	CASTKGGIQETQYF
TRBV4-1	TRBJ1-1	CASSQEPPPGRRTEAFF
TRBV7-7	TRBJ2-5	CASSPGTEQETQYF
TRBV27	TRBJ2-7	CASSPRQGANEQYF
TRBV6-4	TRBJ2-2	CASRGYTGELFF
TRBV25-1	TRBJ2-5	CASSEPLETQETQYF
TRBV15	TRBJ1-5	CATSGVGNQPQHF
TRBV27	TRBJ2-7	CASSRRAAYEQYF
TRBV15	TRBJ1-5	CATSRVTRAYNQPQHF
TRBV29-1	TRBJ2-3	CSVEGIQGVSTDTQYF
TRBV29-1	TRBJ2-1	CSALTGTGNNEQFF
TRBV7-8	TRBJ2-1	CASSRRDEQFF
TRBV5-1	TRBJ2-1	CASSDLPRDVYNEQFF
TRBV15	TRBJ2-6	CATSTLRTADSGANVLTF
TRBV12-5	TRBJ2-2	CASGLAGSTGELFF
TRBV6-6	TRBJ2-1	CASSYSRGLYNEQFF
TRBV5-1	TRBJ2-7	CASRVGGSYEQYF
TRBV5-1	TRBJ2-5	CASSLTDRYIQETQYF
TRBV13	TRBJ2-7	CASGAGRGEQYF
TRBV15	TRBJ2-7	CATSREPPGSYEQYF
TRBV29-1	TRBJ2-3	CSVEGDRSDTQYF
TRBV7-9	TRBJ2-4	CASSYLGRDGDIQYF
TRBV30	TRBJ2-5	CAWSVLGGETQYF
TRBV6-1	TRBJ2-3	CASSDFAGGATDTQYF
TRBV30	TRBJ2-7	CAWGTASYEQYF
TRBV9	TRBJ1-1	CASSGDRTEAFF
TRBV7-3	TRBJ1-6	CASTKTGDDNSPLHF
TRBV5-6	TRBJ1-5	CASSLGQTQPQHF
TRBV29-1	TRBJ1-2	CSVDAGTLGYTF
TRBV5-6	TRBJ2-7	CASSRRREQYF
TRBV6-6	TRBJ1-5	CAVGQPQHF
TRBV7-8	TRBJ2-1	CASSPETGNEQFF
TRBV2	TRBJ1-6	CASSEEGASYNSPLHF
TRBV10-2	TRBJ1-6	CASSDIGNSPLHF
TRBV5-6	TRBJ2-3	CASTAGSEDTQYF
TRBV6-1	TRBJ2-1	CASSTNRGNEQFF
TRBV7-6	TRBJ1-2	CASSGGHEKYGYTF
TRBV5-6	TRBJ2-1	CASSPTANEQFF
TRBV11-2	TRBJ1-1	CASSLGRSGEAFF
TRBV10-3	TRBJ2-5	CAISPGTGEETQYF